This T cell receptor (beta chain) was documented in a study of vaccination and CD4 T cells after COVID-19. Study-wide context: Recovered patients in the cohort numbered six men and four women, two of them Hispanic. Broader study findings: Median counts of SARS-CoV-2-reactive clonotypes increased from approximately 21 to 40; this difference was not significant. Vaccine-specific clones numbering 304 of 307 showed spike mono-reactivity in convalescent patients.

TCRdb re-called the PCR reads through MiXCR, storing one row per CDR3 protein. The sample lists 15,000 to 17,000 distinct CDR3 sequences; about three fifths were seen once. Germline V lookup: CDR1 SNHLY, CDR2 FYNNEI. There are 14 residues in the CDR3. V lost 7 bases, J lost 5 bases, and 14 bases lay in between. This clonotype occurred a few times. Its antigen is still unknown. The source material was CD4+ T cells from blood, sampled after SARS-CoV-2 vaccination. This chain connects TRBV2 to TRBJ2-2, with a tentative D call TRBD1 (5 bases). The clonotype was recovered from a human donor who had recovered from COVID-19. CDR3 coding DNA: TGTGCCAGCACATTCAGGGATGGGACCGGGGAGCTGTTTTTT. Translated: CASTFRDGTGELFF. Based on the CDR3 plus reference TRBV2 and TRBJ2-2, the full variable domain is EPEVTQTPSHQVTQMGQEVILRCVPISNHLYFYWYRQILGQKVEFLVSFYNNEISEKSEIFDDQFSVERPDGSNFTLKIRSTKLEDSAMYFCASTFRDGTGELFFGEGSRLTVL.